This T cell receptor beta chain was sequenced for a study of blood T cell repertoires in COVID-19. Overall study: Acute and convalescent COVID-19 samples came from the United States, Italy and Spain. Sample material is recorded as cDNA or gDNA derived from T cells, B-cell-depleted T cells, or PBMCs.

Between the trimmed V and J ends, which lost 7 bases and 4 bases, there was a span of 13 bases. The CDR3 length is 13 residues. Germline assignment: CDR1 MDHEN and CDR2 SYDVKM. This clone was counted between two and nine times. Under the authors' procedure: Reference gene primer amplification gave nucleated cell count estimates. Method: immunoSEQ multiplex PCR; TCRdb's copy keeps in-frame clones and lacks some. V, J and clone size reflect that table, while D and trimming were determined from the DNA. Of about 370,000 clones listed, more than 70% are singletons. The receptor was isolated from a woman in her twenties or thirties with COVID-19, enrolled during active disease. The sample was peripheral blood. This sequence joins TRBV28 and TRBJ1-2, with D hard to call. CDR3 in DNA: TGTGCCAGCATCCCCCTGACGGGCTATGGCTACACCTTC. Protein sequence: CASIPLTGYGYTF.